This is a list of T cell receptor beta chains from one sample in a study of T cells in Graves' hyperthyroidism and ophthalmopathy. TCRdb passed the multiplex PCR reads through MiXCR, listing each CDR3 protein once. The table includes 550,000 to 700,000 distinct CDR3 sequences, 40% to 55% detected once. Material: peripheral blood or thyroid tissue (not recorded which). The receptors stem from an adult woman with Graves' disease, either hyperthyroidism or ophthalmopathy (not recorded which). Both conserved end residues are part of each CDR3.

TRBJ2-5 | TRBV29-1 | CSIRGQETQYF
TRBJ2-7 | TRBV10-3 | CATGLAGANGQYF
TRBJ2-7 | TRBV10-3 | CAISESTLAVSYEQYF
TRBJ2-5 | TRBV20-1 | CSATGRNQETQYF
TRBJ1-6 | TRBV19 | CASSLRPQSPLHF
TRBJ1-1 | TRBV7-3 | CASSSRQGSTEAFF
TRBJ1-2 | TRBV29-1 | CSVTGAGRVRGYTF
TRBJ1-5 | TRBV2 | CASSGARDSNQPQHF
TRBJ2-5 | TRBV14 | CASSRGLAETQYF
TRBJ2-7 | TRBV5-1 | CASSPEDSRSYEQYF
TRBJ2-2 | TRBV9 | CASSGSRDGSYELFF
TRBJ1-2 | TRBV12-3/TRBV12-4 | CASSLNQGADGYTF
TRBJ2-7 | TRBV7-9 | CASNTGLRGDEQYF
TRBJ1-1 | TRBV6-1 | CASAADYMNTEAFF
TRBJ1-2 | TRBV10-3 | CAISELGSPNYGYTF
TRBJ2-7 | TRBV10-3 | CAIQGQLYEQCF
TRBJ1-2 | TRBV7-9 | CASSYGKDHGYTF
TRBJ1-1 | TRBV7-6 | CASSLSAGVRAQAFF
TRBJ2-7 | TRBV29-1 | CSARRASGHEQYF
TRBJ2-7 | TRBV7-9 | CASSLPPAYYEQYF
TRBJ2-7 | TRBV7-3 | CASSLGTGLTYEQYF
TRBJ2-7 | TRBV18 | CASSPSRHEQYF
TRBJ2-7 | TRBV4-1 | CASSHPGGHYEQYF
TRBJ2-1 | TRBV7-3 | CASSLNLAGGHEQFF
TRBJ2-7 | TRBV20-1 | CSARDRHRVHYEQYF
TRBJ1-1 | TRBV10-2 | CASSRSTEAFF
TRBJ2-1 | TRBV29-1 | CSVESRALGEYNAEQFF
TRBJ1-1 | TRBV6-1 | CASSERGGDWLNTEAFF
TRBJ2-2 | TRBV25-1 | CASNRNTGELFF
TRBJ1-4 | TRBV29-1 | CSVYRTGNEKLFF
TRBJ1-1 | TRBV10-2 | CATRGNTEAFF
TRBJ1-1 | TRBV9 | CASSVSAGSPAFF
TRBJ1-2 | TRBV7-9 | CASSFGGARLGYTF
TRBJ2-7 | TRBV20-1 | CSAVGGSLYYEQYF
TRBJ2-5 | TRBV9 | CASSVVPRQGVETQYF
TRBJ1-5 | TRBV19 | CASKAGRGGQPQHF
TRBJ1-5 | TRBV4-1 | CASSQDVGTGWAAHF
TRBJ1-1 | TRBV29-1 | CSVERGGYEAFF
TRBJ2-6 | TRBV15 | CATSFVSGANVLTF
TRBJ2-5 | TRBV28 | CASSLNGRLQETQYF
TRBJ1-3 | TRBV7-2 | CASSLGAGLSGNTIYF
TRBJ1-1 | TRBV12-3/TRBV12-4 | CASRTPENTEAFF
TRBJ1-1 | TRBV7-9 | CASSFLGDRLKNTEAFF
TRBJ1-1 | TRBV6-2/TRBV6-3 | CASSLATPRDSEAFF
TRBJ1-1 | TRBV27 | CASSPWGRPNTEAFF
TRBJ1-5 | TRBV10-3 | CAISLYFLGQPQHF
TRBJ1-3 | TRBV12-3/TRBV12-4 | CASSPDSSGNTIYF
TRBJ1-5 | TRBV24-1 | CATSDFQGQPQHF
TRBJ2-7 | TRBV28 | CASSSDSLSYEQYF
TRBJ1-4 | TRBV7-9 | CASSLLPEKLFF
TRBJ2-1 | TRBV29-1 | CSYGGLSYNEQFF